The 24 T cell receptor beta chains listed next were all sequenced from one sample in a study of PD-1 blockade in classical Hodgkin lymphoma. TCRdb's table, derived via immunoSEQ multiplex PCR, lists solely in-frame clones and lacks some. The top ten clones hold approximately 1.6% of a sample with some 10,000 clones, approximately 80% of them seen once. The time point: cycle 4 day 1 (C4D1), after five to seven weeks of nivolumab. Exposure to brentuximab vedotin varied, and each patient had relapsed following autologous stem cell transplantation. Negative magnetic selection isolated CD4+ T cells from thawed PBMCs. Sequenced material: CD4+ T cells from blood, taken before the fourth cycle of nivolumab. The receptors derive from a human donor with classical Hodgkin lymphoma.

The J gene is TRBJ2-7, the V gene TRBV9; 10 bases are a match to TRBD2. Germline-derived CDR1 and CDR2 are SGDLS and YYNGEE. V shed 0 bases, J shed 5 bases, and the junction held 11 bases outside the gene matches. The CDR3 is 17 residues long. CDR3: CASSVAPSGTSVHEQYF. The CDR3 nucleotides are TGTGCCAGCAGCGTAGCTCCCTCCGGGACTAGCGTCCACGAGCAGTACTTC.

The rearrangement joins TRBV5-1 to TRBJ2-5; 7 bases align to TRBD2. The CDR3 has 15 amino acids. V was pared by 5 bases and J by 4 bases, with 11 bases of the junction left unmatched. Germline CDR1 and CDR2: SGHRS and YFSETQ. CDR3 DNA: TGCGCCAGCAGACCTCGAGCGGGGACGGGAGAGACCCAGTACTTC. Translated, it gives CASRPRAGTGETQYF.

V and J are TRBV7-9 and TRBJ1-2, with D perhaps TRBD1 (6 bases). This CDR3 region has 16 residues. The V end was cut by 2 bases, the J end by 0 bases, with 13 bases between. Germline-derived CDR1 and CDR2 are SEHNR and FQNEAQ (reference sequence). The CDR3, as DNA: TGTGCCAGCAGCTTACCCCGGGACACAACTAACTATGGCTACACCTTC. It translates to CASSLPRDTTNYGYTF.

The chain joins TRBV11-2 to TRBJ2-1, with no clear D. CDR1 SGHAT and CDR2 FQNNGV come from the germline V gene. The ends were cut back, 0 bases at V and 4 bases at J, with 1 base in the middle. This CDR3 spans 12 amino acids. CDR3 in amino acids: CASSLEYNEQFF. The CDR3 DNA is TGTGCCAGCAGCTTAGAGTACAATGAGCAGTTCTTC.

In this sample, this clone turned up a few times. CDR3 nucleotide sequence: TGTGCCAGCAGCTTTGGGCCAAACGAGGAAGCTTTCTTT. Protein: CASSFGPNEEAFF. The rearrangement links TRBV5-6 to TRBJ1-1; D unresolved. CDR1 and CDR2 (germline): SGHDT, YYEEEE. Trimming left V 2 bases short and J 8 bases short, with 13 bases between. This CDR3 comprises 13 residues. The complete variable domain, with remaining parts taken from reference TRBV5-6 and TRBJ1-1, reads DAGVTQSPTHLIKTRGQQVTLRCSPKSGHDTVSWYQQALGQGPQFIFQYYEEEERQRGNFPDRFSGHQFPNYSSELNVNALLLGDSALYLCASSFGPNEEAFFGQGTRLTVV.

This chain joins TRBV27 and TRBJ2-2, with TRBD1 as a possible D gene (7 bases). Per germline, CDR1 MNHEY and CDR2 SMNVEV (reference sequence). The V end lost 5 bases, the J end lost 4 bases, and 14 bases lay between the germline ends. The CDR3 is 15 residues long. The CDR3 reads CASSLRGEGTGELFF. Here the CDR3 DNA reads TGTGCCAGCAGTCTCAGGGGGGAAGGCACCGGGGAGCTGTTTTTT.

V usage is TRBV5-4 and J usage is TRBJ2-3; 12 nucleotides align to TRBD2. With 1 base clipped from V and 0 bases from J, the junction kept 6 bases outside the gene matches. The CDR3 covers 18 residues. Germline CDR1 SGHNT, CDR2 YYREEE (reference sequence). In nucleotides, the CDR3 is TGTGCCAGCAGCTTGAAGCTAGCGGGGGGGCCTAGCACAGATACGCAGTATTTT. Its translation: CASSLKLAGGPSTDTQYF.

The chain links TRBV29-1 to TRBJ2-4; tentative D call: TRBD1 (5 bases). The CDR3 length is 15 residues. Germline lookup yields CDR1 SQVTM and CDR2 ANQGSEA. V was pared by 2 bases and J by 0 bases, with 11 bases between. The CDR3: CSVERAGKAKNIQYF. For the CDR3, the DNA is TGCAGCGTTGAAAGGGCAGGGAAAGCCAAAAACATTCAGTACTTC.

V usage is TRBV9 and J usage is TRBJ2-2; D perhaps matches TRBD1 (5 bases). Trimming cost V 0 bases and J 6 bases, with 9 bases left between them. This CDR3 spans 14 amino acids. Germline CDR1 is SGDLS and CDR2 is YYNGEE. CDR3 loop: CASSVEVRAGELFF. The CDR3 bases are TGTGCCAGCAGCGTAGAGGTCAGGGCCGGGGAGCTGTTTTTT. Looking up the rest from reference TRBV9 and TRBJ2-2 gives the full variable domain: DSGVTQTPKHLITATGQRVTLRCSPRSGDLSVYWYQQSLDQGLQFLIQYYNGEERAKGNILERFSAQQFPDLHSELNLSSLELGDSALYFCASSVEVRAGELFFGEGSRLTVL.

The rearrangement links TRBV7-9 to TRBJ2-2, with no clear D. The CDR3 covers 14 residues. The V gene's germline CDR1 is SEHNR and CDR2 FQNEAQ (reference sequence). Trimming shortened V by 5 bases and J by 8 bases, and 15 bases separated the two germline ends. The CDR3: CASSPWDRAGELFF. CDR3 bases: TGTGCCAGCAGCCCGTGGGATCGCGCTGGGGAGCTGTTTTTT.

The chain employs TRBV6-5 and TRBJ2-1, with TRBD2 matching 11 bases. The CDR3 sequence is 14 residues long. Unmatched junction bases numbered 7, after V lost 8 bases and J lost 7 bases. The V gene's germline CDR1 is MNHEY and CDR2 SVGAGI. The chain's CDR3 is CASGSSGRRNEQFF. Written as DNA, the CDR3 is TGTGCCAGCGGGTCTAGCGGGAGGAGGAATGAGCAGTTCTTC.

The chain joins TRBV27 to TRBJ1-4, with unresolved D. The CDR3 length is 16 residues. Germline CDR1 reads MNHEY; CDR2 reads SMNVEV (reference sequence). The V end was cut by 5 bases, the J end by 2 bases, with 15 bases between. CDR3 bases: TGTGCCAGCAGTGGAGGCTGGGGAACTACTAATGAAAAACTGTTTTTT. This gives the protein CASSGGWGTTNEKLFF.

This rearrangement joins TRBV7-8 to TRBJ2-2; D is possibly TRBD2 (7 bases). Germline V lookup: CDR1 SGHVS, CDR2 FQNEAQ. Trimming took 5 bases from V and 6 from J, leaving 13 bases between them. This CDR3 is built from 14 residues. In DNA, the CDR3 is TGTGCCAGCAGCCGAGAGGGGGGGCCCGGGGAGCTGTTTTTT. Translated: CASSREGGPGELFF.

The V and J genes are TRBV10-2 and TRBJ2-1; 10 bases are a match to TRBD2. CDR3 length equals 14 residues. Germline CDR1 and CDR2: WSHSY and SAAADI. Trimming took 7 bases from V and 9 from J; bases not matched to a gene: 9. The CDR3 spells CASNLAGAPGEQFF. CDR3 DNA sequence: TGCGCCAGCAATCTAGCGGGAGCCCCGGGTGAGCAGTTCTTC.

This clone came up once. The genes are TRBV30 and TRBJ1-4, with D perhaps TRBD1 (5 bases). The CDR3 runs to 14 residues. Trimming left V 0 bases short and J 2 bases short, with 7 bases between. The germline gives CDR1 GTSNPN, CDR2 SVGIG (reference sequence). The CDR3 protein is CAWSVGGTNEKLFF. Written as DNA, the CDR3 is TGTGCCTGGAGTGTCGGGGGGACTAATGAAAAACTGTTTTTT.

V and J are TRBV7-2 and TRBJ2-3; D tentatively reads TRBD1 or TRBD2 (5 bases each). The CDR3 totals 16 residues. Trimming took off 1 base at V and 6 bases at J, with 17 bases between the two ends. The germline gives CDR1 SGHTA, CDR2 FQGNSA. The CDR3 DNA sequence: TGTGCCAGCAGCTTAGTGGGCGGGTCAGGGTCGGATACGCAGTATTTT. Protein: CASSLVGGSGSDTQYF.

J is TRBJ2-5 and V is TRBV18, with unresolved D. V was pared by 2 bases and J by 1 base, with 5 bases between. The CDR3 has 13 residues. In germline, CDR1 is KGHSH, CDR2 LQKENI. The CDR3 reads CASSPASQETQYF. As DNA, the CDR3 is TGTGCCAGCTCACCAGCCAGCCAAGAGACCCAGTACTTC.

This clone is a singleton in its sample. The gene calls are TRBV4-3 and TRBJ1-1; D remains ambiguous. The germline V and J ends were trimmed by 1 base and 2 bases, with 8 bases remaining between them. CDR3 size: 14 residues. Germline V gene sequence: CDR1 LGHNA, CDR2 YSLEER. For the CDR3, the DNA is TGCGCCAGCAGCCAAGGGGAGGGTAACACTGAAGCTTTCTTT. This translates into CASSQGEGNTEAFF.

The rearrangement links TRBV19 to TRBJ2-3; TRBD2 agrees at 8 bases. CDR1 is LNHDA and CDR2 is SQIVND in the germline V gene (reference sequence). Trimming removed 5 bases from V and 1 base from J; junction bases left unmatched: 8. The CDR3 has 16 residues. The CDR3 protein is CASSGETSEGTDTQYF. The CDR3 nucleotides read TGTGCCAGTAGTGGAGAGACTAGCGAGGGCACAGATACGCAGTATTTT.

The chain joins TRBV30 to TRBJ2-7; 7 positions match TRBD1. In germline, CDR1 is GTSNPN, CDR2 SVGIG (reference sequence). The V and J ends lost 3 bases and 4 bases, in that order; junction bases with no gene match: 9. The CDR3 has 14 residues. As DNA, the CDR3 is TGTGCCTGGAGGTATCCGGGACAGCGGTACGAGCAGTACTTC. It codes for CAWRYPGQRYEQYF.

The rearrangement joins TRBV19 to TRBJ2-1, with 14 bases identical to TRBD2. The V and J ends lost 7 bases and 10 bases, in that order; junction bases with no gene match: 9. The CDR3 runs 15 residues. Germline V CDR1 and CDR2: LNHDA, SQIVND (reference sequence). This CDR3 is CASMLGTSGSGEQFF. The CDR3 nucleotides are TGTGCCAGTATGTTGGGGACTAGCGGGAGCGGCGAGCAGTTCTTC.

The gene calls are TRBV5-1 and TRBJ1-5; 8 nucleotides match TRBD1. CDR1 is SGHRS and CDR2 is YFSETQ in the germline V gene. The CDR3 loop spans 15 amino acids. V lost 5 bases to trimming and J lost 0 bases; unmatched junction nucleotides: 4. This CDR3 reads CASRPTGGSNQPQHF. The CDR3 DNA sequence: TGCGCCAGCAGACCTACAGGGGGTAGCAATCAGCCCCAGCATTTT.

V and J are TRBV4-2 and TRBJ1-3; 7 bases match TRBD1. V shed 5 bases, J shed 5 bases, and the junction held 6 bases outside the gene matches. This CDR3 comprises 14 residues. Germline V CDR1 and CDR2: LGHNA, YNFKEQ. The CDR3 DNA follows: TGTGCCAGCAGCGGTTGGGACAGACGAAACACCATATATTTT. Amino acid sequence: CASSGWDRRNTIYF.

This clone was observed once. The V and J genes are TRBV10-3 and TRBJ2-5; TRBD2 aligns across 9 bases. CDR3 length equals 13 residues. Germline lookup yields CDR1 ENHRY and CDR2 SYGVKD. The V gene end was trimmed by 7 bases and the J gene end by 3 bases; junction bases not matched to a gene: 3. CDR3 region: CAIKERGEETQYF. The CDR3 bases are TGTGCCATCAAGGAGCGGGGGGAAGAGACCCAGTACTTC.